A selection of T cell receptor beta chains follows, all from one sample in a study of cytomegalovirus exposure and HLA in healthy donors. Only in-frame clones appear in the TCRdb table, and some are missing; sequencing was by immunoSEQ multiplex PCR. Here the sample spans roughly 220,000 clones, 75% to 95% being singletons. The material sequenced was PBMCs. The receptors originated from a young woman in good health and CMV-seronegative. Each CDR3 is given with its conserved first and last residue. The D gene is left open where the match is weak. The listing skips clone size in some rows; elsewhere it reads once, few, many or a size class.

clone_size d_call j_call v_call cdr3_aa cdr3_nt
. TRBD1 TRBJ1-6 TRBV11-2 CASSLTGENVSPLHF TGTGCCAGCAGCTTGACAGGGGAAAATGTTTCACCCCTCCACTTT
once . TRBJ2-7 TRBV30 CAWSEGLSYEQYF TGTGCCTGGAGTGAGGGGCTGAGCTACGAGCAGTACTTC
. . TRBJ2-7 TRBV6-5 CASSYSRARYEQYF TGTGCCAGCAGTTACTCGCGGGCGCGCTACGAGCAGTACTTC
. . TRBJ1-4 TRBV20-1 CSGLVNEKLFF TGCAGTGGCCTAGTTAATGAAAAACTGTTTTTT
. TRBD2 TRBJ2-1 TRBV9 CASSVVGEASGRDEQFF TGTGCCAGCAGCGTAGTGGGGGAGGCTAGCGGGAGGGATGAGCAGTTCTTC
. . TRBJ1-3 TRBV28 CASSTGVTGNTIYF TGTGCCAGCAGTACGGGGGTCACTGGAAACACCATATATTTT
. . TRBJ2-1 TRBV6-5 CASSGLKGGQFF TGTGCCAGCAGTGGACTTAAAGGGGGGCAGTTCTTC
once . TRBJ1-1 TRBV5-4 CASSLVGSTEAFF TGTGCCAGCAGCTTGGTAGGGAGCACTGAAGCTTTCTTT
once TRBD1 TRBJ1-1 TRBV5-1 CASSLGRTGDTEAFF TGCGCCAGCAGCTTGGGTAGGACAGGGGACACTGAAGCTTTCTTT
. . TRBJ2-1 TRBV27 CASSLGPGVYEQFF TGTGCCAGCAGTTTAGGGCCGGGGGTCTATGAGCAGTTCTTC
once TRBD2 TRBJ2-1 TRBV30 CAWSVSSGPYNEQFF TGTGCCTGGAGTGTATCTAGCGGACCATACAATGAGCAGTTCTTC
. TRBD1 TRBJ1-3 TRBV5-1 CASSDRWGQGSFNTIYF TGCGCCAGCAGCGATCGATGGGGACAGGGGAGTTTTAACACCATATATTTT
few . TRBJ1-5 TRBV2 CASSYRVENQPQHF TGTGCCAGCAGTTACAGGGTTGAGAATCAGCCCCAGCATTTT
. TRBD1 TRBJ1-3 TRBV10-3 CATTGSSGNTIYF TGTGCCACGACAGGGAGCTCTGGAAACACCATATATTTT
few TRBD1 TRBJ1-4 TRBV2 CASSGVSDRDGKLFF TGTGCCAGCAGTGGAGTTTCGGACAGGGATGGAAAACTGTTTTTT
. TRBD2 TRBJ2-1 TRBV2 CASRGTSGPTEQFF TGTGCCAGCAGGGGGACTAGCGGACCCACGGAGCAGTTCTTC
. TRBD2 TRBJ2-7 TRBV29-1 CSVDLGTSGSYEQYF TGCAGCGTTGACCTCGGGACTAGCGGCTCCTACGAGCAGTACTTC
. . TRBJ2-3 TRBV14 CASSQELRGTDTQYF TGTGCCAGCAGCCAAGAATTACGCGGGACAGATACGCAGTATTTT
. TRBD1 TRBJ2-7 TRBV28 CASSPGQASNEQYF TGTGCCAGCAGCCCCGGACAGGCCTCCAACGAGCAGTACTTC
. . TRBJ1-1 TRBV5-1 CASSLGLRDTEAFF TGCGCCAGCAGCTTGGGTCTGAGGGACACTGAAGCTTTCTTT
. TRBD2 TRBJ2-7 TRBV25-1 CASSGSGSPYEQYF TGTGCCAGCAGTGGGAGCGGGAGCCCCTACGAGCAGTACTTC
. . TRBJ1-1 TRBV27 CASSPRNRVANTEAFF TGTGCCAGCAGTCCCAGAAACAGGGTAGCAAACACTGAAGCTTTCTTT
. . TRBJ1-1 TRBV10-1 CASSEGGLDAEAFF TGCGCCAGCAGTGAGGGGGGCTTGGACGCTGAAGCTTTCTTT
once . TRBJ2-7 TRBV21-1 CASSKDPPGAYEQYF TGTGCCAGCAGCAAAGACCCACCGGGAGCCTACGAGCAGTACTTC
once . TRBJ1-5 TRBV28 CAVRGRGVSNQPQHF TGCGCCGTTCGAGGGAGGGGGGTTAGCAATCAGCCCCAGCATTTT
. TRBD1 TRBJ1-5 TRBV2 CASSTDSGGGQPQHF TGTGCCAGCAGCACAGATTCAGGGGGCGGTCAGCCCCAGCATTTT